The rows below give T cell receptor beta chains drawn from one sample of a study of CD8 T cells in ankylosing spondylitis. MiXCR, run by TCRdb on the 5' RACE reads, gives a single entry per CDR3 protein. The data contain more than 150,000 distinct CDR3 sequences, approximately 13% of them singletons. The sequenced sample was blood, either unsorted or a sorted T cell fraction (not recorded which). The receptors were gathered from a female donor with ankylosing spondylitis or in good health (not recorded which). The CDR3 runs from the conserved cysteine through the conserved F or W. D genes are given only for firm matches. Clone size is given for some rows only: seen once, a few or many times, or a class if the clone is expanded.

TRBV7-2	many	NA	TRBJ1-4	TGTGCCAGCAGCCCTCGGTCAGGGGCTAATGAAAAACTGTTTTTT	CASSPRSGANEKLFF
TRBV7-2	few	NA	TRBJ2-6	TGTGCCAGCAGCCCCACTGGGGCCAACGTCCTGACTTTC	CASSPTGANVLTF
TRBV19	few	NA	TRBJ1-6	TGTGCCAGTAGTATTGTCGGGCCGGAATCACCCCTCCACTTT	CASSIVGPESPLHF
TRBV7-9	few	TRBD1	TRBJ2-5	TGTGCCAGCAGCTTAAGACAGGGGGAAGGGGAGACCCAGTACTTC	CASSLRQGEGETQYF
TRBV7-2	many	TRBD1	TRBJ2-4	TGTGCCAGCAGCTTGGAGACAGGGAACATTCAGTACTTC	CASSLETGNIQYF
TRBV24-1	NA	TRBD2	TRBJ2-1	TGTGCCACCAGTGATTCTGGGCGGGAGTGGGGTGAGCAGTTCTTC	CATSDSGREWGEQFF
TRBV6-5	few	NA	TRBJ2-3	TGTGCCAGCAGACTCGGGGCGGGCACAGATACGCAGTATTTT	CASRLGAGTDTQYF
TRBV7-2	few	TRBD1	TRBJ1-1	TGTGCCAGCAGCTTAACAGGGGGGTACACTGAAGCTTTCTTT	CASSLTGGYTEAFF
TRBV7-9	many	NA	TRBJ2-1	TGTGCCAGCAGCCCCGTCTCCTACAATGAGCAGTTCTTC	CASSPVSYNEQFF
TRBV7-9	NA	TRBD1	TRBJ2-7	TGTGCCAGCAGCTTTTCGAGAGGGGGCCCCTACGAGCAGTACTTC	CASSFSRGGPYEQYF
TRBV6-2/TRBV6-3	NA	NA	TRBJ1-6	TGTGCCAGCAGTCCATACAGGGAGAATTCACCCCTCCACTTT	CASSPYRENSPLHF
TRBV5-4	many	TRBD1	TRBJ1-2	TGTGCCAGCAGTTCACCGGGACAGGGGGCTGTAGGCTACACCTTC	CASSSPGQGAVGYTF
TRBV12-3/TRBV12-4	many	NA	TRBJ1-2	TGTGCCAGCGATGGCTACACCTTC	CASDGYTF
TRBV28	NA	TRBD2	TRBJ2-1	TGTGCCAGCCATAGTGGGTCTGCGGGAGAGGGAGGGAATGAGCAGTTCTTC	CASHSGSAGEGGNEQFF
TRBV4-2	NA	TRBD1	TRBJ2-6	TGTGCCAGCAGCCAAGAGTCCATGGGACAGGGGGCGAGTGGGGCCAACGTCCTGACTTTC	CASSQESMGQGASGANVLTF
TRBV28	many	NA	TRBJ1-2	TGTGCCAGCGCCCGGAGGGGATATGGCTACACCTTC	CASARRGYGYTF